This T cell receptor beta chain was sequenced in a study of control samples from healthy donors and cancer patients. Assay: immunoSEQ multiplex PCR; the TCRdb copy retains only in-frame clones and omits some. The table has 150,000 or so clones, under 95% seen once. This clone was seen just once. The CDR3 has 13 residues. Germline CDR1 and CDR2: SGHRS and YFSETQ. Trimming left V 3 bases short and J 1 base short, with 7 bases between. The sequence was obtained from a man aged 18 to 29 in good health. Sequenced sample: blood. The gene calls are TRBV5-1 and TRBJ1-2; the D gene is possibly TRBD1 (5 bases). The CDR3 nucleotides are TGCGCCAGCAGCTATGACAGTAACTATGGCTACACCTTC. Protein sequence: CASSYDSNYGYTF.